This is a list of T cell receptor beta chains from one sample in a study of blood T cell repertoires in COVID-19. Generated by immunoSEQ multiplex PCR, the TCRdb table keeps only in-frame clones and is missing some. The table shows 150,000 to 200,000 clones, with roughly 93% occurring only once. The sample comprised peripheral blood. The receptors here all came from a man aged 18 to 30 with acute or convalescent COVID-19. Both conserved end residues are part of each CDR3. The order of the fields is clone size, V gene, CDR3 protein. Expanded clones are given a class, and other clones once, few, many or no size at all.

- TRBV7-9 CASGRGGSAIPVQTQYF
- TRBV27 CASSLVGGYEQYF
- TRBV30 CAWSIGTSGMEEQFF
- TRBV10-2 CASSGQGNTEAFF
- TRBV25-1 CASSEIAGGERSPLHF
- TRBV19 CASSISSGSNQPQHF
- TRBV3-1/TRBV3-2 CASRETGLNTEAFF
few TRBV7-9 CASSPPQQGTNEQYF
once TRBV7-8 CASSLRMGAIGNTIYF
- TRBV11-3 CASSPGQGGKNEQFF
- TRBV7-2 CASSPRTGGVGNQPQHF
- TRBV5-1 CASSEGATGELFF
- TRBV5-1 CASSLVVTGAGSYNEQFF
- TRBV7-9 CASSTRQGVNTGELFF
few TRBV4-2 CASSRNTGGGYEQYF
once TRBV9 CASSVSSGADLNSPLHF
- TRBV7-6 CASSPRQPYTGELFF
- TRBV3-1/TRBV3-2 CASSQAPSDWDTQYF
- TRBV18 CASSPFDQPQHF
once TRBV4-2 CASSQTSPGLAGETQYF
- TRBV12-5 CASGLFRDLQETQYF
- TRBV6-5 CASSYSWASSGNTIYF
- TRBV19 CASSRMTGVINYGYTF
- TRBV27 CASSFRVGDGYTF
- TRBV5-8 CASSLTRAIYGYTF
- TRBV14 CASSRGTSGRADTQYF
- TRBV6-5 CASSYSGTGLTEAFF
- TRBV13 CASSLRSGGWDTQYF
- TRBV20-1 CSASSRGFMNTEAFF
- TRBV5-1 CASSLDRGDTEAFF
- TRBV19 CASSINGGAEAFF
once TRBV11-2 CASSSYGTPQETQYF
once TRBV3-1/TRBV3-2 CASSPDRGLGYTF
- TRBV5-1 CASSRRQGDTQYF
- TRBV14 CASSQENSLYGYTF
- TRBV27 CASSLSRGGDEQYF
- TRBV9 CASSLGTAYGYTF
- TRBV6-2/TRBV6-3 CASSPRTGGSGNTIYF
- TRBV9 CASSVQSGSAYNEQFF
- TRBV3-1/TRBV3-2 CASRGGTSGGVPTDTQYF
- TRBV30 CAWSGWMGVWTDTQYF
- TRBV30 CAWSAGQGRNSPLHF
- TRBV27 CASSLWGTSGTQNTEAFF
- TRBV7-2 CASSTLQNRHEQYF
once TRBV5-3 CARSLEGRHEQYF
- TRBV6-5 CASNGGLHNYGYTF
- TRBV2 CASSAEQGGADTQYF
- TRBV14 CASSRIEAEANYGYTF
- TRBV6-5 CASSRQGTMNTEAFF
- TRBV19 CASRPTANTEAFF
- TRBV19 CASRQGEASGNTIYF
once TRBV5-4 CASSLGGRGTEAFF
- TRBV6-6 CASSRQGRDTEAFF
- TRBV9 CASSRPQGAKTDTQYF